The TCR beta chain under discussion was sequenced for a study of blood T cell repertoires in COVID-19. On the study more broadly: There were acute and convalescent COVID-19 samples, and they came from the United States, Italy and Spain. Sample material is recorded as cDNA or gDNA derived from T cells, B-cell-depleted T cells, or PBMCs.

V dropped 3 bases and J dropped 2; count of bases not matched to a gene: 5. This CDR3 comprises 15 residues. CDR1 is SGDLS and CDR2 is YYNGEE in the germline V gene. In the study's own analysis: Reference gene primer amplification yielded estimated nucleated cell counts. Sequencing used immunoSEQ multiplex PCR; TCRdb keeps in-frame clones, though not all of them. V and J calls and clone size come straight from that table; D and trimming were deduced from the DNA. The sample has fewer than 250,000 clones, around four fifths seen once. This chain links TRBV9 with TRBJ1-5; 7 nucleotides agree with TRBD1. This sequence was found in a woman in her 70s with active or convalescent COVID-19. The sample comprised peripheral blood. CDR3 protein: CASSEGALGNQPQHF. In nucleotides, the CDR3 is TGTGCCAGCAGCGAGGGGGCACTAGGCAATCAGCCCCAGCATTTT.